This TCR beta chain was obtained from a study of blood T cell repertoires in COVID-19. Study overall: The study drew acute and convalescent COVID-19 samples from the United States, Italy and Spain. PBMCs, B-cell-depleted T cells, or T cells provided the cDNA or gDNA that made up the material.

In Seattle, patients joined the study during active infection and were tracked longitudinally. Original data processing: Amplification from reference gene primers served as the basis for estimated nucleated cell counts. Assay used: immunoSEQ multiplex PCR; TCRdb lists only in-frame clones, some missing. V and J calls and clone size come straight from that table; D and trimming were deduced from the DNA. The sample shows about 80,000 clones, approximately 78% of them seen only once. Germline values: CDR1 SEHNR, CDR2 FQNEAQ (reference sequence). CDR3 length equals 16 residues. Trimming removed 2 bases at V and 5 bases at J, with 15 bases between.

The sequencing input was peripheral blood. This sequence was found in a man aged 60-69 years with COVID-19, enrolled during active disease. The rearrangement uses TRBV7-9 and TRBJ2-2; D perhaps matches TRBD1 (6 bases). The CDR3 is CASSLPFRTDTGELFF. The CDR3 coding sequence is TGTGCCAGCAGCTTACCTTTCAGGACAGATACCGGGGAGCTGTTTTTT.